This TCR beta chain was sequenced during a study of blood T cells in healthy people across ages. Study-wide results and caveats: Per million T cells, TCR beta diversity dropped roughly linearly as age increased.

CDR1 and CDR2 from the germline V gene are SNHLY and FYNNEI. The CDR3 is 13 residues long. J gave up 6 bases and V 8 bases, and 7 bases lay outside the gene matches. Russia was home to the donors, healthy Caucasian individuals aged 6 to 90. Alongside a J-beta primer mix, a sample-barcoded 5' primer served in a second PCR lasting about 7 to 11 cycles. TCRdb reprocessed the 5' RACE reads via MiXCR and lists one record per CDR3 protein. The sample has about 1.4 million distinct CDR3 sequences, approximately 60% seen once. On this clonotype: Its antigen is still unknown.

The sequence was obtained from a man aged 18-30 years in good health. V is TRBV2 and J is TRBJ2-1; 7 positions agree with TRBD1. Sequenced material: blood. CDR3 region: CASSRQGSNEQFF. As DNA, the CDR3 is TGTGCCAGCTCTAGACAGGGAAGCAATGAGCAGTTCTTC.